This T cell receptor beta chain was profiled in a study of shared clonotypes between healthy human individuals. Data came from immunoSEQ multiplex PCR; TCRdb stores just in-frame clones and leaves some out. Counted here are 550,000 to 650,000 clones, 90% to 97% occurring once; the ten biggest clones make up approximately 0.1%. The CDR3 length is 15 residues. CDR1 is SNHLY, CDR2 FYNNEI, per germline. Trimming removed 5 bases at V and 5 bases at J, with 16 bases between. CD45RO negativity and positive selection for CCR7 defined naive CD8 cells, a population that excluded terminally differentiated effector memory CD45RA+ cells.

The TCR comes from a woman between 25 and 40 years old in good health. The V and J genes are TRBV2 and TRBJ1-5; D is possibly TRBD1 (6 bases). The sample was naive CD8+ T cells sorted from blood. DNA for the CDR3: TGTGCCAGCAGTAACAGGGAAGGTTTATATCAGCCCCAGCATTTT. Translated, it gives CASSNREGLYQPQHF.